This T cell receptor beta chain was identified in a study of technical replicates of blood from a few donors. V gave up 4 bases and J gave up 1 base, with 13 bases separating them. Germline lookup yields CDR1 MNHEY and CDR2 SVGAGI. This CDR3 is built from 15 residues. Clones were sequenced by immunoSEQ multiplex PCR, and TCRdb holds only the in-frame ones, with some missing. The sample lists under 85,000 clones; about nine tenths were seen once. The chain links TRBV6-5 to TRBJ1-2; D not resolved. This TCR derives from a human donor in good health. Sequencing input: T cells isolated from PBMCs. The DNA of the CDR3 is TGTGCCAGCAGTTTACAGCCCGATTTTAACTATGGCTACACCTTC. Its translation: CASSLQPDFNYGYTF.